The next 29 T cell receptor beta chains were all read from a single sample in a study of spatial heterogeneity in lung cancer. Each CDR3 protein gets one entry after TCRdb re-called the 5' RACE reads with MiXCR. In the table there are more than 95,000 distinct CDR3 sequences, 10% to 15% of which are singletons. Time point indicated: blood at routine non-recurrence follow-up after resection. Unsorted whole RNA samples from tumor, nontumor lung or frozen PBMC were sequenced. Sequenced here: PBMCs, sampled at follow-up. The receptors shown here come from a male donor with early-stage non-small cell lung cancer.

This clonotype came up many times. The chain links TRBV29-1 to TRBJ2-7, with 8 nucleotides matching TRBD2. V gave up 6 bases and J gave up 2 bases; unmatched junction bases: 6. Looked up from germline, CDR1 is SQVTM and CDR2 is ANQGSEA. The CDR3 length is 13 residues. The CDR3 reads CSVGGGSTYEQYF. The CDR3 nucleotides read TGCAGCGTGGGCGGGGGGTCGACCTACGAGCAGTACTTC.

There are many counts of this clonotype. The chain joins TRBV2 to TRBJ2-7, with TRBD2 matching 10 bases. There are 15 residues in the CDR3. Per germline, CDR1 SNHLY and CDR2 FYNNEI. V shed 6 bases and J 2 bases; nucleotides not matched to a gene: 7. CDR3 residues: CASSTKRGGAYEQYF. For the CDR3, the DNA is TGTGCCAGCAGCACAAAGCGGGGGGGAGCCTACGAGCAGTACTTC.

This clonotype came up many times. The V and J genes are TRBV6-1 and TRBJ1-1; TRBD1 might be the D (5 bases). CDR3 length: 13 amino acids. V gave up 2 bases and J gave up 6 bases, with 10 bases separating them. Germline lookup yields CDR1 MNHNS and CDR2 SASEGT. In nucleotides, the CDR3 is TGTGCCAGCAGTGAATTCAGGGCAGCTGAAGCTTTCTTT. Translating it yields CASSEFRAAEAFF.

This clonotype has ten or more counts. The chain employs TRBV4-3 and TRBJ1-4; unclear D gene. The CDR3 has 14 amino acids. The V end was cut by 0 bases, the J end by 7 bases, with 9 bases between. The germline V gene has CDR1 LGHNA and CDR2 YSLEER. The CDR3 coding sequence is TGCGCCAGCAGCCAAGATGGAGCAGGTGAAAAACTGTTTTTT. Translation gives CASSQDGAGEKLFF.

This clonotype was seen once. This chain joins TRBV19 and TRBJ2-3; possible D gene TRBD2, 5 bases. The V gene lost 3 bases and the J gene lost 6 bases, with 10 bases spanning the gap. Germline CDR1 reads LNHDA; CDR2 reads SQIVND (reference sequence). The length of the CDR3 is 13 residues. The CDR3 nucleotides are TGTGCCAGTAGTATGGCGGGTCCCGATACGCAGTATTTT. Its translation is CASSMAGPDTQYF.

This clonotype was seen a handful of times. The rearrangement uses TRBV9 and TRBJ2-2; 11 nucleotides agree with TRBD2. Germline assignment: CDR1 SGDLS and CDR2 YYNGEE. The V and J ends lost 4 bases and 0 bases, in that order; junction bases with no gene match: 5. The CDR3 sequence is 17 residues long. The CDR3 region is CASSRTSGGTNTGELFF. CDR3 DNA: TGTGCCAGCAGCAGAACTAGCGGGGGAACGAACACCGGGGAGCTGTTTTTT.

The V gene is TRBV28, the J gene TRBJ1-6; D is unresolved. Trimming pared 8 bases from V and 0 bases from J, leaving 11 bases between. The CDR3 loop spans 15 amino acids. Germline-derived CDR1 and CDR2 are MDHEN and SYDVKM. The CDR3 spells CASEAASSYNSPLHF. In DNA, the CDR3 is TGTGCCAGCGAGGCAGCCAGCTCCTATAATTCACCCCTCCACTTT.

This clonotype was observed a handful of times. This chain connects TRBV5-1 to TRBJ2-5; weak D call: TRBD1 (7 bases). The V and J ends lost 4 bases and 3 bases respectively, with 13 bases between them. This CDR3 has 14 amino acids. Germline CDR1 and CDR2: SGHRS and YFSETQ. CDR3 loop: CASSGGTAKETQYF. The CDR3 DNA follows: TGCGCCAGCAGCGGCGGGACAGCCAAAGAGACCCAGTACTTC.

This clonotype was observed at least ten times. The chain is built from TRBV5-6 and TRBJ2-7; weak D call: TRBD1 (5 bases). This CDR3 spans 14 amino acids. V was clipped by 1 base and J by 3 bases, with 11 bases between them. The germline gives CDR1 SGHDT, CDR2 YYEEEE. The CDR3 coding sequence is TGTGCCAGCAGCTTGCGCCAGGGTGGCTACGAGCAGTACTTC. Encoded protein: CASSLRQGGYEQYF.

V usage is TRBV20-1 and J usage is TRBJ2-3, with 7 positions matching TRBD1. This CDR3 region has 14 residues. V lost 3 bases and J lost 2; bases outside the gene matches: 5. CDR1 DFQATT and CDR2 SNEGSKA come from the germline V gene (reference sequence). The CDR3 spells CSARTDRSTDTQYF. The CDR3 bases are TGCAGTGCTAGGACGGACAGGTCCACAGATACGCAGTATTTT.

In its sample, this clonotype was seen a few times. The chain uses TRBV5-1 and TRBJ2-7, with 9 bases fitting TRBD1. This CDR3 comprises 12 residues. V was pared by 5 bases and J by 3 bases, with 0 bases of the junction left unmatched. Germline-derived CDR1 and CDR2 are SGHRS and YFSETQ. This CDR3 reads CASRGQGYEQYF. The CDR3, as DNA: TGCGCCAGCAGGGGACAGGGCTACGAGCAGTACTTC.

This clonotype occurred a few times. This chain joins TRBV4-2 and TRBJ1-5, with 12 bases aligning to TRBD1. The CDR3 extends over 17 amino acids. V shed 1 base and J 6 bases; nucleotides not matched to a gene: 7. Germline CDR1 reads LGHNA; CDR2 reads YNFKEQ. CDR3 DNA sequence: TGTGCCAGCAGCCAAGCGGGGACAGGGGGCACGGGTCAGCCCCAGCATTTT. This encodes CASSQAGTGGTGQPQHF.

There are many counts of this clonotype. The chain has TRBV28 and TRBJ1-1; D is ambiguous. Germline CDR1 MDHEN, CDR2 SYDVKM. V shed 5 bases and J shed 2 bases, with 9 bases lying between them. This CDR3 contains 13 residues. For the CDR3, the DNA is TGTGCCAGCAGTCCAGGACGAAACACTGAAGCTTTCTTT. It codes for CASSPGRNTEAFF. Full variable domain (remainder filled in from reference TRBV28 and TRBJ1-1): DVKVTQSSRYLVKRTGEKVFLECVQDMDHENMFWYRQDPGLGLRLIYFSYDVKMKEKGDIPEGYSVSREKKERFSLILESASTNQTSMYLCASSPGRNTEAFFGQGTRLTVV.

The V call is TRBV5-1, the J call TRBJ2-3; 10 nucleotides line up with TRBD2. The CDR3 has 15 amino acids. The germline V gene encodes CDR1 SGHRS and CDR2 YFSETQ. J lost 3 bases, V lost 0 bases, and 1 base had no gene match. CDR3 in amino acids: CASSLGTSGTDTQYF. The CDR3 DNA follows: TGCGCCAGCAGCTTGGGGACTAGCGGAACAGATACGCAGTATTTT.

This clonotype was detected ten times or more. This chain links TRBV6-5 with TRBJ2-7; 8 positions agree with TRBD1. This CDR3 spans 14 amino acids. With 5 bases clipped from V and 5 bases from J, the junction kept 8 bases outside the gene matches. Germline-derived CDR1 and CDR2 are MNHEY and SVGAGI. This chain's CDR3 is CASSPRTGWDEQYF. The CDR3 DNA sequence: TGTGCCAGCAGTCCACGGACAGGGTGGGACGAGCAGTACTTC.

This clonotype was picked up a small number of times. This chain joins TRBV20-1 and TRBJ2-3; 7 nucleotides line up with TRBD2. The ends lost 6 bases at V and 1 base at J; junction bases unmatched: 10. CDR1 is DFQATT and CDR2 is SNEGSKA in the germline V gene (reference sequence). The CDR3 is made up of 15 amino acids. CDR3 region: CSATNTGGRTDTQYF. The CDR3 DNA reads as TGCAGTGCCACTAATACGGGGGGTCGCACAGATACGCAGTATTTT.

This chain connects TRBV12-3 or TRBV12-4 to TRBJ2-7; no reliable D call. V shed 6 bases and J shed 5 bases, with 20 bases lying between them. CDR3 length equals 15 residues. CDR3 sequence reads: CASSPMGITPHEQYF. The CDR3 region has the DNA TGTGCCAGCAGCCCCATGGGGATAACCCCCCACGAGCAGTACTTC.

This clonotype was detected only a few times. The chain carries TRBV11-2 and TRBJ1-2, with a possible D match to TRBD1 (6 bases). The CDR3 is 15 residues long. Germline CDR1 and CDR2: SGHAT and FQNNGV. The V and J ends lost 6 bases and 4 bases respectively, with 18 bases between them. CDR3 coding DNA: TGTGCCAGCAGTCTCGCGGGGGCCCTCCTCTATGGCTACACCTTC. Translating it yields CASSLAGALLYGYTF.

This clonotype has a single count. The rearrangement joins TRBV2 to TRBJ1-1, with D possibly matching TRBD1 (6 bases). Per the germline V gene, CDR1 is SNHLY and CDR2 is FYNNEI. With 6 bases removed from V and 4 bases from J, the gap between germline ends came to 15 bases. CDR3 length: 14 residues. The chain's CDR3 is CASRETGSGTEAFF. CDR3 nucleotide sequence: TGTGCCAGCAGGGAAACAGGGTCTGGCACTGAAGCTTTCTTT.

The DNA for the CDR3 is TGTGCCAGCAGCTTATTAGCTAGCACTGAAGCTTTCTTT. Translating it yields CASSLLASTEAFF. The chain couples TRBV7-6 to TRBJ1-1, with no clear D. CDR1 SGHVS and CDR2 FNYEAQ come from the germline V gene. Trimming cost V 2 bases and J 4 bases, with 8 bases left between them. This CDR3 region has 13 residues.

This clonotype was seen at least ten times. The chain recombines TRBV5-1 with TRBJ1-3, with D perhaps matching TRBD1 (5 bases). V lost 0 bases and J lost 0, with 7 bases in between. This CDR3 has 15 residues. Per germline, CDR1 SGHRS and CDR2 YFSETQ. The CDR3 bases are TGCGCCAGCAGCTTGGTTCAGGGCTCTGGAAACACCATATATTTT. Protein: CASSLVQGSGNTIYF.

This clonotype was counted many times. An end of the junction differs from the germline gene, which may be a read error. The V and J genes are TRBV10-3 and TRBJ2-1; 9 bases line up with TRBD1. CDR1 and CDR2 (germline): ENHRY, SYGVKD. There are 14 residues in the CDR3. CDR3 DNA: TGTGCCGTCAGGGGGACAGGGATTTCCAATGAGCAGTTCTTC. This gives the protein CAVRGTGISNEQFF.

This sequence joins TRBV11-2 and TRBJ1-5; D is unclear. This CDR3 region has 17 residues. V was cut by 5 bases and J by 0 bases, with 17 bases left in between. Germline V lookup: CDR1 SGHAT, CDR2 FQNNGV. Written as DNA, the CDR3 is TGTGCCAGCAGCCTCCGGAGCGGAAGTGTTAGCAATCAGCCCCAGCATTTT. It translates to CASSLRSGSVSNQPQHF.

This clonotype showed up many times. This chain uses TRBV29-1 with TRBJ1-2; 7 bases agree with TRBD1. Germline V gene lookup returns CDR1 SQVTM and CDR2 ANQGSEA. This CDR3 spans 12 amino acids. The trim removed 7 bases at V and 5 bases at J, leaving 7 bases unmatched. CDR3 protein: CSGTGEKYGYTF. The CDR3 nucleotides are TGCAGCGGAACAGGGGAAAAATATGGCTACACCTTC.

The genes are TRBV6-5 and TRBJ1-2; tentative D call: TRBD1 (6 bases). Germline V gives CDR1 MNHEY, CDR2 SVGAGI. V was shortened by 0 bases and J by 7 bases, with 15 bases between the two germline ends. This CDR3 is built from 15 residues. CDR3 loop: CASSYSANRDTGYTF. CDR3 in DNA: TGTGCCAGCAGTTACTCGGCCAATAGGGACACTGGCTACACCTTC.

This clonotype was seen at least ten times. J is TRBJ2-1 and V is TRBV20-1; no clear D. The CDR3 totals 13 residues. In germline, CDR1 is DFQATT, CDR2 SNEGSKA (reference sequence). The CDR3 DNA sequence: TGCAGGGTCGACGACGGTCCAGACAATGAGCAGTTCTTC. This sequence encodes CRVDDGPDNEQFF.

The rearrangement links TRBV27 to TRBJ1-5; the D is unclear. CDR1 is MNHEY, CDR2 SMNVEV, per germline (reference sequence). The V gene lost 2 bases and the J gene lost 6 bases, with 8 bases spanning the gap. The CDR3 is made up of 13 amino acids. The CDR3 sequence: CASSLRVFQPQHF. CDR3 sequence (DNA): TGTGCCAGCAGTTTACGAGTTTTTCAGCCCCAGCATTTT.

Many counts were recorded for this clonotype. The chain employs TRBV5-1 and TRBJ1-2; TRBD1 might be the D (6 bases). This CDR3 has 15 residues. V was pared by 2 bases and J by 4 bases, with 15 bases between. Germline values: CDR1 SGHRS, CDR2 YFSETQ. DNA of the CDR3: TGCGCCAGCAGCTTATCAACAGGGATCGGCTATGGCTACACCTTC. Its translation: CASSLSTGIGYGYTF.

This clonotype was seen a handful of times. This sequence joins TRBV9 and TRBJ2-3, with D maybe TRBD2 (6 bases). The germline CDR1 and CDR2 sequences are SGDLS and YYNGEE. V was cut by 2 bases and J by 0 bases, with 10 bases left in between. The CDR3 has 15 residues. The CDR3 nucleotides are TGTGCCAGCAGCGTCGGGAGCGCTAGCACAGATACGCAGTATTTT. Translation: CASSVGSASTDTQYF.